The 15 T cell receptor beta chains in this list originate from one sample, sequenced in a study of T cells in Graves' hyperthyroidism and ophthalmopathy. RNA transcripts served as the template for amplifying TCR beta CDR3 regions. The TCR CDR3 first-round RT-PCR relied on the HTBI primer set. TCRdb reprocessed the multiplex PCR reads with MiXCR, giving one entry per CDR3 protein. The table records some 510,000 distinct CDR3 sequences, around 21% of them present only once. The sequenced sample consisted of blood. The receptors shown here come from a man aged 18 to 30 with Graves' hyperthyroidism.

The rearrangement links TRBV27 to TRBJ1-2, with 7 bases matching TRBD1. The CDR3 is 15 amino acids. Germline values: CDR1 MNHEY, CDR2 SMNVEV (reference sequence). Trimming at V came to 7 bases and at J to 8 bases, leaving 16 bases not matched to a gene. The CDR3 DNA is TGTGCCAGCAAACCGACAGGGAAGATTGCCCGGGGCTACACCTTC. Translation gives CASKPTGKIARGYTF.

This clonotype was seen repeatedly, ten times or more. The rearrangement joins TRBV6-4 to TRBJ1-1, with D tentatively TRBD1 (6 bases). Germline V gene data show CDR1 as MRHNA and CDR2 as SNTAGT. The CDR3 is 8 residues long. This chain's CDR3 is CRGPVAFF. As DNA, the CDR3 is TGTCGGGGGCCGGTGGCTTTCTTT.

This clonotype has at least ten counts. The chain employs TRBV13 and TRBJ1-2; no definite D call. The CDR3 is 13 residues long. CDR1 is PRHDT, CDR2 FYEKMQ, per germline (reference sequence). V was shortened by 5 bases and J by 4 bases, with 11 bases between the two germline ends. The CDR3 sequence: CASSPGSAYGYTF. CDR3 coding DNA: TGTGCCAGCAGCCCCGGATCGGCCTATGGCTACACCTTC.

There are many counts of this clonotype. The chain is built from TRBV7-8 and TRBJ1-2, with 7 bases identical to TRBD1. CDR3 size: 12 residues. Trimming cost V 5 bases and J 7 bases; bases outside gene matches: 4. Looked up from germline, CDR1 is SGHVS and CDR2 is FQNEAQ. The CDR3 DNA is TGTGCCAGCAGCGAGACAGGGTTTGGCTACACCTTC. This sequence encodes CASSETGFGYTF.

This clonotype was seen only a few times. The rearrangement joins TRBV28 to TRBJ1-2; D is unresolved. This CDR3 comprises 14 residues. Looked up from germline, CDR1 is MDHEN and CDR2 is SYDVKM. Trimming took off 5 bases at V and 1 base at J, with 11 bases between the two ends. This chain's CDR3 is CASSPGPFNYGYTF. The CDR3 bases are TGTGCCAGCAGTCCCGGGCCCTTTAACTATGGCTACACCTTC.

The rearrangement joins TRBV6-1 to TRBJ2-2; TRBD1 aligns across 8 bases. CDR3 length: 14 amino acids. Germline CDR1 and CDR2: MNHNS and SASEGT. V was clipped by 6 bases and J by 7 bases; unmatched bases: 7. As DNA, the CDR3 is TGTGCCAGCAGCAGACAGGGGCGAAACGGGGAGCTGTTTTTT. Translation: CASSRQGRNGELFF.

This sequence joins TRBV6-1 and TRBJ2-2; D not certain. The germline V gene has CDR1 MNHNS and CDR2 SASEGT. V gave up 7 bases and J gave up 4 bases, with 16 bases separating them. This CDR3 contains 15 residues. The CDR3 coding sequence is TGTGCCAGCACCTCCTCCCGTGGGGTCACCGGGGAGCTGTTTTTT. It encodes CASTSSRGVTGELFF.

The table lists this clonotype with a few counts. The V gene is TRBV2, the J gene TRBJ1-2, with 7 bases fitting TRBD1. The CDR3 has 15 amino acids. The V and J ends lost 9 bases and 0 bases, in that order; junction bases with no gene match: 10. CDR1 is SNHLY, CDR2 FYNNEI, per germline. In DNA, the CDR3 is TGTGCCAGTAGGAGGGGGCCTCGTGCTAACTATGGCTACACCTTC. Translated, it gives CASRRGPRANYGYTF.

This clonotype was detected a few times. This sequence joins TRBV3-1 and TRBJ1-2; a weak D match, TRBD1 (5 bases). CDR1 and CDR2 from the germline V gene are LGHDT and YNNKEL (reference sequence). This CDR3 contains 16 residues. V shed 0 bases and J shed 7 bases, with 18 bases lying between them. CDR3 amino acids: CASSQDSRGRASGYTF. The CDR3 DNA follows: TGTGCCAGCAGCCAAGACTCACGGGGCAGAGCGAGTGGCTACACCTTC.

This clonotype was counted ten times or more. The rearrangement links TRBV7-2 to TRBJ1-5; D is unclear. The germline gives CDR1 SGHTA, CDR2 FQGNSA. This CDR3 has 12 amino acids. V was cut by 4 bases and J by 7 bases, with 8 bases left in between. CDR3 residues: CASSSPPQPQHF. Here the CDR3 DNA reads TGTGCCAGCAGCTCCCCCCCCCAGCCCCAGCATTTT.

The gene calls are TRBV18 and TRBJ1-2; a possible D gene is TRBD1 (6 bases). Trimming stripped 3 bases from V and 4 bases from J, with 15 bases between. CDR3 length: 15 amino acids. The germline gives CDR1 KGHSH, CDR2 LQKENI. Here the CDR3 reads CASSPQGRVSYGYTF. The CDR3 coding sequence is TGTGCCAGCTCACCCCAGGGGCGTGTCAGCTATGGCTACACCTTC.

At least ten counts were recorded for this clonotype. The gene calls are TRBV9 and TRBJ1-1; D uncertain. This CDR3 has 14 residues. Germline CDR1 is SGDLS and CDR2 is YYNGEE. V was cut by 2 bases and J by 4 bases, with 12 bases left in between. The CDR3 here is CASSVGAARTEAFF. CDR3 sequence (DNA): TGTGCCAGCAGCGTTGGCGCCGCCCGCACTGAAGCTTTCTTT.

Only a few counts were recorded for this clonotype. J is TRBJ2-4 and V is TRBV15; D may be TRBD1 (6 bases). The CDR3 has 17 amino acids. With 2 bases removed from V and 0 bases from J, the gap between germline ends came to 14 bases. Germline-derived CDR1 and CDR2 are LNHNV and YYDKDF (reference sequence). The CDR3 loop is CATSRLYRAIAKNIQYF. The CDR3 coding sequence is TGTGCCACCAGCAGACTTTACAGGGCGATAGCCAAAAACATTCAGTACTTC. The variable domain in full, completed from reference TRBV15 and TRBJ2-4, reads DAMVIQNPRYQVTQFGKPVTLSCSQTLNHNVMYWYQQKSSQAPKLLFHYYDKDFNNEADTPDNFQSRRPNTSFCFLDIRSPGLGDTAMYLCATSRLYRAIAKNIQYFGAGTRLSVL.

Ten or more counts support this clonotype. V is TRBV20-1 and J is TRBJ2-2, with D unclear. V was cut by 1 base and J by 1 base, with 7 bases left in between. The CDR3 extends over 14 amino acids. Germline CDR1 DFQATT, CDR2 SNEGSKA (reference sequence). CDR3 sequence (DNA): TGCAGTGCTAGAGGGCACCAGAACACCGGGGAGCTGTTTTTT. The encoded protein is CSARGHQNTGELFF.

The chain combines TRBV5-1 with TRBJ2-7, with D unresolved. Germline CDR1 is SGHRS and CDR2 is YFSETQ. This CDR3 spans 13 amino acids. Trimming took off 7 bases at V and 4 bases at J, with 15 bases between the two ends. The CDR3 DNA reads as TGCGCCAGCTGCCCCGGTGTGGGGTACGAGCAGTACTTC. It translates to CASCPGVGYEQYF.